Listed below are T cell receptor beta chains from one sample, sequenced in a study of blood T cell repertoires in COVID-19. Repertoires were generated with immunoSEQ multiplex PCR, while TCRdb's copy carries only in-frame clones and drops some. The table lists approximately 200,000 clones, approximately 88% of them singletons. Sequences were obtained from peripheral blood. All receptors derive from a woman aged 25 to 39 with acute or convalescent COVID-19. Both conserved end residues are part of each CDR3. The D gene is left open where the match is weak. The size entry is marked missing in some rows and otherwise reads once, few, many or a size class.

v_gene	j_gene	len	d_gene	abundance	CDR3nt	CDR3aa
TRBV11-2	TRBJ2-5	15	NA	NA	TGTGCCAGCAGCCCCCCGGCGGGACACCAAGAGACCCAGTACTTC	CASSPPAGHQETQYF
TRBV14	TRBJ1-2	13	NA	NA	TGTGCCAGCAGCCAAGAGGGGCGGTCCGGCTACACCTTC	CASSQEGRSGYTF
TRBV11-3	TRBJ2-5	13	TRBD1	NA	TGTGCCAGCAGACCAGGGGGCGGAGAGACCCAGTACTTC	CASRPGGGETQYF
TRBV12-3/TRBV12-4	TRBJ2-2	12	NA	NA	TGTGCCAGCAGTGCGGGCACCGGGGAGCTGTTTTTT	CASSAGTGELFF
TRBV28	TRBJ1-2	15	NA	NA	TGTGCCAGCAGTTTTGCAGGGTCGGTGGGAAATGGCTACACCTTC	CASSFAGSVGNGYTF
TRBV15	TRBJ1-5	16	NA	NA	TGTGCCACCAGCAAAGAGATAAACGGGGACAATCAGCCCCAGCATTTT	CATSKEINGDNQPQHF
TRBV5-1	TRBJ2-5	14	TRBD1	NA	TGCGCCAGCAGCTCACAGGGGCGAGGGGAGACCCAGTACTTC	CASSSQGRGETQYF
TRBV28	TRBJ2-2	15	NA	once	TGTGCCAGCAGTTTTGCGGGGGCCACCACCGGGGAGCTGTTTTTT	CASSFAGATTGELFF
TRBV11-2	TRBJ2-1	13	TRBD1	NA	TGTGCCAGCAGCCTGGACAGGGTCGATGAGCAGTTCTTC	CASSLDRVDEQFF
TRBV24-1	TRBJ2-1	15	NA	NA	TGTGCCACCAGTGATTTAGGAGGGTCCTACAATGAGCAGTTCTTC	CATSDLGGSYNEQFF
TRBV5-1	TRBJ1-6	14	NA	NA	TGCGCCAGCAGCTTGGCGGAGGGTGGTTCACCCCTCCACTTT	CASSLAEGGSPLHF
TRBV28	TRBJ2-3	12	NA	NA	TGTGCCAGCAGGTCCCGGTGGGATACGCAGTATTTT	CASRSRWDTQYF
TRBV5-1	TRBJ2-1	12	NA	medium-sized	TGCGCCAGCAGCTTACGGGACAACGAGCAGTTCTTC	CASSLRDNEQFF
TRBV28	TRBJ1-4	15	NA	NA	TGTGCCAGCAGTTTACCGGGATTAGCTAATGAAAAACTGTTTTTT	CASSLPGLANEKLFF
TRBV5-1	TRBJ2-6	13	NA	NA	TGCGCCAGCAGCGAGGATGGGGCCAACGTCCTGACTTTC	CASSEDGANVLTF
TRBV18	TRBJ2-3	14	TRBD1	once	TGTGCCAGCTCACCGAGACAGGGGACAGATACGCAGTATTTT	CASSPRQGTDTQYF
TRBV5-4	TRBJ2-1	15	NA	NA	TGTGCCAGCAGCTTGGAAGCCGGGTCCTACAATGAGCAGTTCTTC	CASSLEAGSYNEQFF
TRBV5-1	TRBJ2-7	14	TRBD2	NA	TGCGCCAGCAGCGAGACTAGCGGACAGATCGAGCAGTACTTC	CASSETSGQIEQYF
TRBV24-1	TRBJ1-1	15	TRBD1	once	TGTGCCACCAGTGCCACGAACAGGGGAAAAGATGAAGCTTTCTTT	CATSATNRGKDEAFF
TRBV9	TRBJ1-2	16	NA	NA	TGTGCCAGCAGCGTAGTCCCGGGGGAGGAGGGCTATGGCTACACCTTC	CASSVVPGEEGYGYTF
TRBV28	TRBJ1-5	10	NA	few	TGTGCCAGCGGCGGTCGGCCCCAGCATTTT	CASGGRPQHF
TRBV5-1	TRBJ2-7	14	TRBD1	NA	TGCGCCAGCAGCAACTGGGACAGGGGGACGGAGCAGTACTTC	CASSNWDRGTEQYF
TRBV5-4	TRBJ2-5	15	NA	NA	TGTGCCAGCAGCTCAACCCCAGGGGGGACAGAGACCCAGTACTTC	CASSSTPGGTETQYF
TRBV27	TRBJ1-1	15	NA	few	TGTGCCAGTACCCTCAGGGCAGGTATGAACACTGAAGCTTTCTTT	CASTLRAGMNTEAFF
TRBV5-1	TRBJ2-5	16	TRBD1	NA	TGCGCCAGCAGCTCAATAAACAGGGGATTGGGGTTGACCCAGTACTTC	CASSSINRGLGLTQYF
TRBV6-5	TRBJ2-3	13	NA	NA	TGTGCCAGCTCCCAGGGGAGAACAGATACGCAGTATTTT	CASSQGRTDTQYF
TRBV10-3	TRBJ1-1	12	NA	NA	TGTGCCACCCTCACGGACTTAAGGGTGGCTTTCTTT	CATLTDLRVAFF
TRBV19	TRBJ1-3	12	NA	NA	TGTGCCAGTACCCCGTCTGGAAACACCATATATTTT	CASTPSGNTIYF
TRBV3-1/TRBV3-2	TRBJ2-5	13	NA	NA	TGTGCCAGCAAATTCAGGGGCACGGAGACCCAGTACTTC	CASKFRGTETQYF
TRBV14	TRBJ2-2	12	NA	NA	TGTGCCAGCAGCCAACCCGTCGGGGAGCTGTTTTTT	CASSQPVGELFF
TRBV9	TRBJ1-1	14	NA	few	TGTGCCAGCAGCGTAGACACAGGGAACACTGAAGCTTTCTTT	CASSVDTGNTEAFF
TRBV5-1	TRBJ2-1	14	TRBD2	once	TGCGCCAGCACCACTAGCGGGATGAACAATGAGCAGTTCTTC	CASTTSGMNNEQFF
TRBV3-1/TRBV3-2	TRBJ1-5	15	NA	NA	TGTGCCAGCAGCCAAGGTTTGGGGCTTCCATTAGTCCAGCATTTT	CASSQGLGLPLVQHF
TRBV6-1	TRBJ2-3	15	NA	NA	TGTGCCAGCAGTGAATGGATCGGGGACACAGATACGCAGTATTTT	CASSEWIGDTDTQYF
TRBV12-3/TRBV12-4	TRBJ2-7	12	NA	NA	TGTGCCAGCAGTTTTCGGGGTGACGAGCAGTACTTC	CASSFRGDEQYF
TRBV18	TRBJ2-1	13	NA	NA	TGTGCCAGCTCACCCACGGGGGGCGATGAGCAGTTCTTC	CASSPTGGDEQFF
TRBV27	TRBJ2-7	8	NA	NA	TGTGCCAGGCTGGGACACCTTTTC	CARLGHLF
TRBV28	TRBJ2-1	16	TRBD1	NA	TGTGCCAGCAGTTTTCGGACAGGGGGTATCTACAATGAGCAGTTCTTC	CASSFRTGGIYNEQFF
TRBV30	TRBJ2-3	14	TRBD2	NA	TGTGCCTGGAGTGATAGCGGGAGCACAGATACGCAGTATTTT	CAWSDSGSTDTQYF
TRBV5-4	TRBJ2-5	13	NA	NA	TGTGCCAGCAGCTTGGCAAACCAAGAGACCCAGTACTTC	CASSLANQETQYF